Below are 15 T cell receptor beta chains sequenced from a single sample in a study of blood T cell repertoires in COVID-19. Measured with immunoSEQ multiplex PCR; TCRdb has only the in-frame clones, and not every one. The sample has 180,000 or so clones; over 80% are singletons. Material for sequencing was peripheral blood. The receptors stem from a woman in her forties or fifties with acute or convalescent COVID-19.

The rearrangement joins TRBV5-6 to TRBJ2-5; tentative D call: TRBD2 (5 bases). This CDR3 is built from 14 residues. Trimming removed 6 bases at V and 5 bases at J, with 17 bases between. Germline loops: CDR1 SGHDT, CDR2 YYEEEE. CDR3: CASNPGPRRETQYF. The CDR3 nucleotides read TGTGCCAGCAACCCCGGGCCCAGGAGGGAGACCCAGTACTTC. The whole variable domain, remainder taken from reference TRBV5-6 and TRBJ2-5, is DAGVTQSPTHLIKTRGQQVTLRCSPKSGHDTVSWYQQALGQGPQFIFQYYEEEERQRGNFPDRFSGHQFPNYSSELNVNALLLGDSALYLCASNPGPRRETQYFGPGTRLLVL.

This clone was counted only a few times. Other nucleotide sequences in the sample specify the same CDR3. V is TRBV7-9 and J is TRBJ1-2; D not resolved. V was clipped by 5 bases and J by 1 base, with 5 bases between them. Germline lookup yields CDR1 SEHNR and CDR2 FQNEAQ (reference sequence). The CDR3 runs to 12 residues. CDR3 residues: CASSPVNYGYTF. For the CDR3, the DNA is TGTGCCAGCAGCCCAGTTAACTATGGCTACACCTTC.

The chain links TRBV5-5 to TRBJ1-2; D unresolved. CDR1 and CDR2 from the germline V gene are SGHKS and YYEKEE (reference sequence). V lost 3 bases, J lost 2 bases, and 2 bases lay in between. CDR3 size: 11 residues. CDR3 sequence (DNA): TGTGCCAGCAGCTCAAACTATGGCTACACCTTC. It specifies CASSSNYGYTF.

In its sample, this clone was seen once. V gene TRBV5-1 combines with J gene TRBJ2-6; weak D call: TRBD1 (6 bases). Germline V CDR1 and CDR2: SGHRS, YFSETQ. The CDR3 extends over 15 amino acids. Trimming took 2 bases from V and 3 from J, leaving 9 bases between them. CDR3: CASSLGGGGANVLTF. CDR3 nucleotide sequence: TGCGCCAGCAGCTTAGGGGGTGGTGGGGCCAACGTCCTGACTTTC.

J is TRBJ1-1 and V is TRBV29-1; D possibly corresponds to TRBD1 (6 bases). V lost 1 base to trimming and J lost 4 bases, with 13 bases between them. Germline V gene sequence: CDR1 SQVTM, CDR2 ANQGSEA. This CDR3 region has 14 residues. The CDR3, as DNA: TGCAGCGTTGAAGTAGGGGGTCACGGCACTGAAGCTTTCTTT. Protein product: CSVEVGGHGTEAFF. Full variable domain (rest looked up from reference TRBV29-1 and TRBJ1-1): SAVISQKPSRDICQRGTSLTIQCQVDSQVTMMFWYRQQPGQSLTLIATANQGSEATYESGFVIDKFPISRPNLTFSTLTVSNMSPEDSSIYLCSVEVGGHGTEAFFGQGTRLTVV.

The gene calls are TRBV19 and TRBJ2-7, with TRBD2 identical over 13 bases. Per germline, CDR1 LNHDA and CDR2 SQIVND (reference sequence). The CDR3 covers 14 residues. Trimming at V came to 2 bases and at J to 5 bases, leaving 0 bases not matched to a gene. DNA for the CDR3: TGTGCCAGTAGTATAACTAGCGGGAGGGACGAGCAGTACTTC. Its translation: CASSITSGRDEQYF.

The genes are TRBV2 and TRBJ1-3; tentatively, D is TRBD1 (6 bases). V lost 4 bases and J lost 2, with 6 bases in between. Germline V gene sequence: CDR1 SNHLY, CDR2 FYNNEI. The CDR3 totals 13 residues. The CDR3 region has the DNA TGTGCCAGCAGTGGGGACACTGGAAACACCATATATTTT. Its protein product is CASSGDTGNTIYF. Filled out from reference TRBV2 and TRBJ1-3, the complete variable domain reads EPEVTQTPSHQVTQMGQEVILRCVPISNHLYFYWYRQILGQKVEFLVSFYNNEISEKSEIFDDQFSVERPDGSNFTLKIRSTKLEDSAMYFCASSGDTGNTIYFGEGSWLTVV.

The CDR3 DNA is TGTGCCAGCAGCTTGGACAGGGCGACAGATACGCAGTATTTT. Amino acids: CASSLDRATDTQYF. This rearrangement joins TRBV5-4 to TRBJ2-3, with TRBD1 as a possible D gene (6 bases). Trimming shortened V by 0 bases and J by 3 bases, and 8 bases separated the two germline ends. Germline V gene data show CDR1 as SGHNT and CDR2 as YYREEE (reference sequence). This CDR3 is built from 14 residues. Variable domain in full (rest from reference TRBV5-4 and TRBJ2-3): ETGVTQSPTHLIKTRGQQVTLRCSSQSGHNTVSWYQQALGQGPQFIFQYYREEENGRGNFPPRFSGLQFPNYSSELNVNALELDDSALYLCASSLDRATDTQYFGPGTRLTVL.

This rearrangement joins TRBV5-1 to TRBJ1-1, with D unresolved. Between the trimmed V and J ends, which lost 7 bases and 8 bases, there was a span of 15 bases. This CDR3 has 12 residues. Germline CDR1 reads SGHRS; CDR2 reads YFSETQ. This CDR3 is CASGRVLGEAFF. In nucleotides, the CDR3 is TGCGCCAGCGGGAGGGTTCTGGGGGAAGCTTTCTTT.

This clone was counted only a few times. The chain combines TRBV30 with TRBJ2-7, with 9 bases aligning to TRBD1. CDR1 and CDR2 (germline): GTSNPN, SVGIG (reference sequence). CDR3 length: 14 residues. V shed 3 bases and J 5 bases; nucleotides not matched to a gene: 8. CDR3 residues: CAWRGQGFPHEQYF. As DNA, the CDR3 is TGTGCCTGGAGGGGACAGGGTTTTCCCCACGAGCAGTACTTC.

CDR3 residues: CAWSVQGAEQFF. As DNA, the CDR3 is TGTGCCTGGAGTGTACAGGGTGCGGAGCAGTTCTTC. The rearrangement uses TRBV30 and TRBJ2-1, with D possibly being TRBD1 (6 bases). Deletions cut 0 bases from V and 10 bases from J, with 10 bases between. Germline CDR1 reads GTSNPN; CDR2 reads SVGIG (reference sequence). CDR3 length: 12 amino acids.

V usage is TRBV2 and J usage is TRBJ1-5, with a tentative D call TRBD1 (6 bases). Deletions cut 11 bases from V and 4 bases from J, with 15 bases between. Germline V CDR1 and CDR2: SNHLY, FYNNEI. The CDR3 loop spans 13 amino acids. The CDR3 DNA reads as TGTGCCTATATCCCAGGGGCAAATCAGCCCCAGCATTTT. Translating gives CAYIPGANQPQHF.

This rearrangement joins TRBV20-1 to TRBJ1-1, with 7 bases matching TRBD1. Looked up from germline, CDR1 is DFQATT and CDR2 is SNEGSKA (reference sequence). The CDR3 sequence is 11 residues long. The CDR3 is CSLTGTSEAFF. CDR3 DNA sequence: TGCAGCCTGACAGGGACCTCTGAAGCTTTCTTT.

The gene calls are TRBV18 and TRBJ1-5, with TRBD1 as a possible D gene (5 bases). Trimming left V 2 bases short and J 2 bases short, with 19 bases between. CDR1 KGHSH and CDR2 LQKENI come from the germline V gene. This CDR3 is 18 amino acids long. The CDR3 spells CASSPGGVGYSGNQPQHF. The CDR3, as DNA: TGTGCCAGCTCACCAGGAGGGGTGGGATATAGCGGCAATCAGCCCCAGCATTTT.

The V and J genes are TRBV27 and TRBJ1-5, with 7 bases matching TRBD1. The CDR3 is made up of 19 amino acids. V shed 2 bases and J 2 bases; nucleotides not matched to a gene: 15. Germline values: CDR1 MNHEY, CDR2 SMNVEV (reference sequence). The CDR3 region is CASSLKGIARQGRNQPQHF. As DNA, the CDR3 is TGTGCCAGCAGTTTAAAAGGTATTGCGAGACAGGGACGCAATCAGCCCCAGCATTTT.